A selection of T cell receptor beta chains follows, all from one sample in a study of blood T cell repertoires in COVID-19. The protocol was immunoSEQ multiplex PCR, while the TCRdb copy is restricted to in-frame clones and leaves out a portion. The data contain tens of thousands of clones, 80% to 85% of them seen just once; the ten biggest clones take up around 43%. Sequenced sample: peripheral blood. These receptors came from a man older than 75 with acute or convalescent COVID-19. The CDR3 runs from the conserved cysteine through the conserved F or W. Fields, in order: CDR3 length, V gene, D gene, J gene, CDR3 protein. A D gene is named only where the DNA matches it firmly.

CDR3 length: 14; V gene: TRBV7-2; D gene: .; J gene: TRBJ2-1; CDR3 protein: CASSSSPGYNEQFF
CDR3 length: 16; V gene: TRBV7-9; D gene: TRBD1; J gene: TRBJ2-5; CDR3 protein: CASSNPWTGRQETQYF
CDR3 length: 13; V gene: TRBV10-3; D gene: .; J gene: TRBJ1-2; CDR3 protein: CAISESEKRGYTF
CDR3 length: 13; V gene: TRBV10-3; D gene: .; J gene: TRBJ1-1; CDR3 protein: CAISAGVNTEAFF
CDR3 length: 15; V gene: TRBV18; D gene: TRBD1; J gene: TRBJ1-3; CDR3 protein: CASSRGTGSGNTIYF
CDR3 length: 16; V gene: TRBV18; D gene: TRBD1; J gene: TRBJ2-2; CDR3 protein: CASSRAYRGRTGELFF
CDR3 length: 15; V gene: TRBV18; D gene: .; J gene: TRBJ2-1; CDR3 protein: CASSGGQNSYNEQFF
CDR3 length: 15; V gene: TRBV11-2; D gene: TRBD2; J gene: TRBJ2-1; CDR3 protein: CASSLLAGEVNEQFF
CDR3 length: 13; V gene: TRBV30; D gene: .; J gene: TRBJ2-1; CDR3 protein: CAWSVRAYNEQFF
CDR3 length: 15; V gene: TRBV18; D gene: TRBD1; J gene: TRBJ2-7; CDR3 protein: CASSLTYRDSYEQYF
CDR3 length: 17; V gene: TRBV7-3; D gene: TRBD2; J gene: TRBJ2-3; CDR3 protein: CASSFLPSSGRADTQYF
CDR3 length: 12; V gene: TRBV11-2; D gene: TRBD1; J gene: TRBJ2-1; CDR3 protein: CASSLDRDREFF
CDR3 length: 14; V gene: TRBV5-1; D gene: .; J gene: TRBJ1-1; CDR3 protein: CASSFRQSNTEAFF
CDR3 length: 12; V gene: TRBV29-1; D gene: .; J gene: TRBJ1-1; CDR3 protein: CSGGWPNTEAFF
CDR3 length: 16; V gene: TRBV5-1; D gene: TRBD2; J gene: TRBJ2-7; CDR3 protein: CASSSLAGGLTYEQYF
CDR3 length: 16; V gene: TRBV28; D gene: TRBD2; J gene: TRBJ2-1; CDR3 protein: CASSLGSSGSVDEQFF
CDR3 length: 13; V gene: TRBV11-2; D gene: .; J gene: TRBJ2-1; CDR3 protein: CASSLLRYNEQFF
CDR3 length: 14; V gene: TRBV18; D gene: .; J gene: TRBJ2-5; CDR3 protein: CASPEGGSEETQYF
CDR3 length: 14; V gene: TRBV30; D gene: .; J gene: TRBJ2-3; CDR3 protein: CAWSGTRGTDTQYF
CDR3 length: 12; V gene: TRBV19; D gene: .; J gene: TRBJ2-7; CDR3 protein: CASRDRPGEQYF
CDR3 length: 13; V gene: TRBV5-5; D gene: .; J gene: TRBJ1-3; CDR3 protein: CASSSRDGNTIYF
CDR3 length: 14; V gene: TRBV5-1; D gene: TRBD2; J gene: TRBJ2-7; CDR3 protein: CASSPSGSSYEQYF
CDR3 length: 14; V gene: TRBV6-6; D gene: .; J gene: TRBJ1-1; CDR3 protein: CASSSVQKTTEAFF
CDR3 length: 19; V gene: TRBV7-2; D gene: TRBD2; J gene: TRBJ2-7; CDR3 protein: CASSRPGLAGESVTYEQYF
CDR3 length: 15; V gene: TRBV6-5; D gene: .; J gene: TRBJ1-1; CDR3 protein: CASRSGLGANTEAFF
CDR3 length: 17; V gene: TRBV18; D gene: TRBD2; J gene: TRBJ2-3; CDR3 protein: CASSPQEKRENTDTQYF
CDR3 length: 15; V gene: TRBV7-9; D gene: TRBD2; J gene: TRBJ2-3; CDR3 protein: CASTQGGRATDTQYF
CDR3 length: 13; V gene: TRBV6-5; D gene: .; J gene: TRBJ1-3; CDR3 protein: CASSPSGGNTIYF
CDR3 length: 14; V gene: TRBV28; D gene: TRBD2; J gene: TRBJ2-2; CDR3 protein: CASLQAGAAGELFF
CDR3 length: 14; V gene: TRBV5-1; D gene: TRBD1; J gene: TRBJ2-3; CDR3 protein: CASSIGTGTDTQYF
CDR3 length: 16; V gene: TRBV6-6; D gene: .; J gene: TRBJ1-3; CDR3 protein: CASSFGGGHSGNTIYF
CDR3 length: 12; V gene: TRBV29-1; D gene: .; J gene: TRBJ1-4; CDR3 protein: CSVFGPNEKLFF
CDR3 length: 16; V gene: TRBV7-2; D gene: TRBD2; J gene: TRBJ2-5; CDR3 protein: CASSLGGLAGQETQYF
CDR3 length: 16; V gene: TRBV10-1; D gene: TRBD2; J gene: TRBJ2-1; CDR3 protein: CASSDSGGAREGEQFF
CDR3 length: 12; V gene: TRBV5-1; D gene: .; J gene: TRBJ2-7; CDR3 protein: CASSPRGTEQYF
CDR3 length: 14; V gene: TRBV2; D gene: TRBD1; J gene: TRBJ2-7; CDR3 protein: CASSSQGRNYEQYF
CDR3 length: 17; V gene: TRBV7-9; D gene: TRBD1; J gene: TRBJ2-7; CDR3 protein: CASSHTDRGLSNYEQYF
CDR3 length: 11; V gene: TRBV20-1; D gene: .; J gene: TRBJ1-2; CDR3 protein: CSARQILGYTF
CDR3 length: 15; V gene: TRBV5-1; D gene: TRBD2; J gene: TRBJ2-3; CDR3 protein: CASSSGTSNTDTQYF
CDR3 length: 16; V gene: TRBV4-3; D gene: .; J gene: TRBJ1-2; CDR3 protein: CASSRAAQKGDYGYTF
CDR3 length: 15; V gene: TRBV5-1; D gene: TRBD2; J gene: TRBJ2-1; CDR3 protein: CASSRLAGDDNEQFF
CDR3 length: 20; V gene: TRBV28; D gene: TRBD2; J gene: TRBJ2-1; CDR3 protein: CASSYPASPSGRSSYNEQFF
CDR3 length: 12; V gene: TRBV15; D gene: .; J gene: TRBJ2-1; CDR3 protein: CATSRSGNEQFF
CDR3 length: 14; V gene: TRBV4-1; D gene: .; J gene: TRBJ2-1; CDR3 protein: CASSQAPPNVEQFF
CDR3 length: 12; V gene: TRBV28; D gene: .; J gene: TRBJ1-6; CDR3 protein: CASSFQNSPLHF
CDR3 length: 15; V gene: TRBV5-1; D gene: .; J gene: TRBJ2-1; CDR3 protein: CASSLTGTNYNEQFF
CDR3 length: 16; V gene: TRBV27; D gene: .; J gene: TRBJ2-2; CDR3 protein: CASSLEGRTVPGELFF
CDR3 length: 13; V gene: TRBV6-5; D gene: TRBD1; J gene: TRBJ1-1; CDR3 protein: CATKYTGDTEAFF